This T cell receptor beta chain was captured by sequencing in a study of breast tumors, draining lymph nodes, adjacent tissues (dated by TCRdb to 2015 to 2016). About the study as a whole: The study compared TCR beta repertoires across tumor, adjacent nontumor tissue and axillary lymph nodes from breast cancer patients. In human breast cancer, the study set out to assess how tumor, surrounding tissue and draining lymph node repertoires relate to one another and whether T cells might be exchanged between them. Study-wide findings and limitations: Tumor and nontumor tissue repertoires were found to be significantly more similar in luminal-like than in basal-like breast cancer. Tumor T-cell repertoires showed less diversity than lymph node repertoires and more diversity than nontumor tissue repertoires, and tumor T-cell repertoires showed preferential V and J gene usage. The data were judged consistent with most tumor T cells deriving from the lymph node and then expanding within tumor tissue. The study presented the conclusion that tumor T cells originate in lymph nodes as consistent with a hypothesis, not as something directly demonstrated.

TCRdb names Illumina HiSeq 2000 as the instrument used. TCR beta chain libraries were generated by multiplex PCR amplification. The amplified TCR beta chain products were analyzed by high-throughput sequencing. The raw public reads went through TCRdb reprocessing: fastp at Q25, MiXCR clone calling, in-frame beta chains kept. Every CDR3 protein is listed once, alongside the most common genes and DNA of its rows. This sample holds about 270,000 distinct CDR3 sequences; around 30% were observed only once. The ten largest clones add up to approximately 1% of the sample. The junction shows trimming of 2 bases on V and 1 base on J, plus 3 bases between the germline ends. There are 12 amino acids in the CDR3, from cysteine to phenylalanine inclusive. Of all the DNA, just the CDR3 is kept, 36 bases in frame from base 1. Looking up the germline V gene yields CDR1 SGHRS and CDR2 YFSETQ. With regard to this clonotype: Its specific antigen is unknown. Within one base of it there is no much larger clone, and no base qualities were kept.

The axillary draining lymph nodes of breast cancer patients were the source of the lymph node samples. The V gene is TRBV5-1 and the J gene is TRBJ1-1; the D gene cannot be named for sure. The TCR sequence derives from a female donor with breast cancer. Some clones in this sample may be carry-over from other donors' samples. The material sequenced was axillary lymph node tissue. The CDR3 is CASSFGNTEAFF. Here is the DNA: TGCGCCAGCAGCTTCGGGAACACTGAAGCTTTCTTT.